This T cell receptor beta chain was captured by sequencing in a study of blood T cell repertoires in COVID-19. In the study overall: Collection of acute and convalescent COVID-19 samples took place in the United States, Italy and Spain. Sample material is recorded as cDNA or gDNA derived from T cells, B-cell-depleted T cells, or PBMCs.

As processed by the authors: The authors estimated nucleated cell counts from reference gene primer amplification. The assay was immunoSEQ multiplex PCR, and TCRdb's table has in-frame clones only and misses some. The V and J calls and clone size are taken from that table; D and trimming were inferred from the DNA. This sample has 30,000 to 35,000 clones, with approximately 71% found just once. With 1 base removed from V and 1 base from J, the gap between germline ends came to 18 bases. The germline gives CDR1 LGHNA, CDR2 YSLEER. CDR3 length equals 18 residues. This sequence was found in a man older than 75 with active or convalescent COVID-19. The gene calls are TRBV4-3 and TRBJ2-3; the D gene is possibly TRBD2 (6 bases). What was sequenced was peripheral blood. The DNA for the CDR3 is TGCGCCAGCAGCCAAGGGACCGGGAGTAAGGTGGGCACAGATACGCAGTATTTT. It is translated as CASSQGTGSKVGTDTQYF.